What follows are 20 T cell receptor beta chains derived from one specimen sequenced in a study of shared clonotypes between healthy human individuals. The data were produced by immunoSEQ multiplex PCR, yet TCRdb's version contains in-frame clones alone and is incomplete. The sample contains 2 million to 3 million clones, roughly 93% of which appear only once. Material for sequencing was naive CD4+ T cells from PBMCs. The subset here: CD45RA+ positively selected. These receptors all come from a man aged 18 to 29 in good health. Some clones in this sample may be carry-over from other donors' samples.

The V gene is TRBV6-6, the J gene TRBJ1-1, with no clear D. Germline V gene data show CDR1 as MNHNY and CDR2 as SVGAGI (reference sequence). V lost 2 bases and J 0 bases, leaving 7 bases between the germline ends. This CDR3 has 14 amino acids. CDR3 coding DNA: TGTGCCAGCAGTTACCAGATCATGAACACTGAAGCTTTCTTT. Its protein is CASSYQIMNTEAFF.

The V and J genes are TRBV19 and TRBJ2-7, with TRBD1 as a possible D gene (5 bases). The V end lost 3 bases, the J end lost 2 bases, and 14 bases lay between the germline ends. The CDR3 extends over 15 amino acids. Germline V gives CDR1 LNHDA, CDR2 SQIVND (reference sequence). Here the CDR3 DNA reads TGTGCCAGTAGTATGTCCAGGGTAATTCCCTACGAGCAGTACTTC. Translated, it gives CASSMSRVIPYEQYF.

In this sample, this clone turned up once. The chain combines TRBV2 with TRBJ1-1, with TRBD1 as a possible D gene (5 bases). The germline gives CDR1 SNHLY, CDR2 FYNNEI. Trimming removed 5 bases at V and 11 bases at J, with 27 bases between. This CDR3 is built from 16 residues. The CDR3 region has the DNA TGTGCCAGCAGTCAACCGGTACCGGGCCAAAGGGGTGGGGCTTTCTTT. As protein: CASSQPVPGQRGGAFF.

The chain carries TRBV14 and TRBJ2-6; TRBD1 matches 10 bases. J gave up 0 bases and V 3 bases, and 8 bases lay outside the gene matches. Germline lookup yields CDR1 SGHDN and CDR2 FVKESK. There are 19 residues in the CDR3. The CDR3 loop reads CASSHPGQGTGSGANVLTF. In DNA form, the CDR3 reads TGTGCCAGCAGCCATCCGGGACAGGGGACTGGCTCTGGGGCCAACGTCCTGACTTTC. Full variable domain (rest looked up from reference TRBV14 and TRBJ2-6): EAGVTQFPSHSVIEKGQTVTLRCDPISGHDNLYWYRRVMGKEIKFLLHFVKESKQDESGMPNNRFLAERTGGTYSTLKVQPAELEDSGVYFCASSHPGQGTGSGANVLTFGAGSRLTVL.

This rearrangement joins TRBV29-1 to TRBJ1-2; 7 nucleotides align to TRBD1. This CDR3 comprises 14 residues. The germline V gene encodes CDR1 SQVTM and CDR2 ANQGSEA. V dropped 4 bases and J dropped 4; count of bases not matched to a gene: 9. DNA of the CDR3: TGCAGCGTTGTCCCGGACAGGCTCGGCTATGGCTACACCTTC. The encoded protein is CSVVPDRLGYGYTF.

The count of this clone is one. CDR3 sequence: CASSALAGYIQETQYF. The CDR3 nucleotides read TGTGCCAGCAGTGCCTTGGCGGGATACATACAAGAGACCCAGTACTTC. The chain recombines TRBV6-1 with TRBJ2-5; maybe TRBD2 (6 bases). Deletions cut 4 bases from V and 2 bases from J, with 17 bases between. This CDR3 contains 16 residues. The V gene's germline CDR1 is MNHNS and CDR2 SASEGT.

The genes are TRBV9 and TRBJ1-5; 9 positions match TRBD1. Germline V gene data show CDR1 as SGDLS and CDR2 as YYNGEE. The trim removed 0 bases at V and 1 base at J, leaving 5 bases unmatched. The CDR3 runs 17 residues. The DNA of the CDR3 is TGTGCCAGCAGCGTAGGTAGACAGGGGGGGAGCAATCAGCCCCAGCATTTT. Translation: CASSVGRQGGSNQPQHF. Complete variable domain (other parts from reference TRBV9 and TRBJ1-5): DSGVTQTPKHLITATGQRVTLRCSPRSGDLSVYWYQQSLDQGLQFLIQYYNGEERAKGNILERFSAQQFPDLHSELNLSSLELGDSALYFCASSVGRQGGSNQPQHFGDGTRLSIL.

The CDR3 loop is CASSPGYSTQYNEQFF. CDR3 bases: TGTGCCAGCAGCCCCGGTTATTCGACCCAGTACAATGAGCAGTTCTTC. The V call is TRBV7-9, the J call TRBJ2-1; D not certain. Trimming pared 5 bases from V and 4 bases from J, leaving 18 bases between. The V gene's germline CDR1 is SEHNR and CDR2 FQNEAQ (reference sequence). This CDR3 has 16 amino acids. The full variable domain, rest sourced from reference TRBV7-9 and TRBJ2-1, is DTGVSQNPRHKITKRGQNVTFRCDPISEHNRLYWYRQTLGQGPEFLTYFQNEAQLEKSRLLSDRFSAERPKGSFSTLEIQRTEQGDSAMYLCASSPGYSTQYNEQFFGPGTRLTVL.

This chain uses TRBV18 with TRBJ2-7; possible D gene TRBD2, 6 bases. Trimming cost V 5 bases and J 0 bases, with 14 bases left between them. The germline gives CDR1 KGHSH, CDR2 LQKENI. The CDR3 consists of 15 residues. The CDR3 protein is CASSEPGLSSYEQYF. CDR3 nucleotide sequence: TGTGCCAGCTCAGAACCGGGACTCAGCTCCTACGAGCAGTACTTC.

This chain uses TRBV6-5 with TRBJ1-2; 7 bases map to TRBD1. The V segment lost 6 bases and the J segment 2 bases; nucleotides outside the gene matches: 9. The CDR3 contains 15 residues. CDR1 MNHEY and CDR2 SVGAGI come from the germline V gene. The CDR3 spells CASRLPGGKNYGYTF. The CDR3 DNA reads TGTGCCAGCAGGCTCCCAGGGGGGAAGAACTATGGCTACACCTTC.

This clone was counted once. The gene calls are TRBV6-6 and TRBJ2-7; D perhaps matches TRBD1 (6 bases). The CDR3 loop spans 13 amino acids. Trimming took off 5 bases at V and 3 bases at J, with 11 bases between the two ends. Germline assignment: CDR1 MNHNY and CDR2 SVGAGI (reference sequence). The CDR3 reads CASSTGTFYEQYF. The CDR3, as DNA: TGTGCCAGCAGTACCGGGACATTCTACGAGCAGTACTTC.

V and J are TRBV2 and TRBJ2-7; no clear D. The CDR3 spans 13 residues. V lost 3 bases, J lost 3 bases, and 9 bases lay in between. Germline V CDR1 and CDR2: SNHLY, FYNNEI. CDR3 protein: CASSDSRHYEQYF. The CDR3 coding sequence is TGTGCCAGCAGTGATTCACGACACTACGAGCAGTACTTC.

The chain employs TRBV6-1 and TRBJ2-7; 12 bases agree with TRBD2. V was pared by 6 bases and J by 4 bases, with 4 bases of the junction left unmatched. CDR1 is MNHNS, CDR2 SASEGT, per germline. The CDR3 extends over 14 amino acids. CDR3 residues: CASRRLAGVYEQYF. CDR3 coding DNA: TGTGCCAGCAGAAGACTAGCGGGAGTGTACGAGCAGTACTTC.

V usage is TRBV30 and J usage is TRBJ1-2; TRBD1 matches 8 bases. CDR3 size: 14 residues. With V trimmed by 2 bases and J by 8 bases, 10 bases remained unmatched. Germline V gives CDR1 GTSNPN, CDR2 SVGIG (reference sequence). CDR3 DNA sequence: TGTGCCTGGAGTAGAGGAGGGGCAGGGGGCGGCTACACCTTC. Translation gives CAWSRGGAGGGYTF. Together with reference TRBV30 and TRBJ1-2, the CDR3 gives the full variable domain: SQTIHQWPATLVQPVGSPLSLECTVEGTSNPNLYWYRQAAGRGLQLLFYSVGIGQISSEVPQNLSASRPQDRQFILSSKKLLLSDSGFYLCAWSRGGAGGGYTFGSGTRLTVV.

Concerning this clone itself: It is unclear where the CDR3 begins or ends on the DNA, so no DNA is shown, and the CDR3 is as TCRdb lists it. This chain connects TRBV21-1 to TRBJ2-3; the D call TRBD1 from the table was never checked on the DNA. TRBV21-1 is a listed pseudogene. The CDR3 adds up to 19 amino acids, both ends counted. The CDR3 here is CASSKGVGPGISSTDTQYF.

For this clone: This specimen includes other DNA sequences encoding the same CDR3. The J gene is TRBJ1-4, the V gene TRBV7-9; D remains ambiguous. Trimming pared 1 base from V and 0 bases from J, leaving 3 bases between. CDR1 and CDR2 (germline): SEHNR, FQNEAQ (reference sequence). This CDR3 is 14 amino acids long. The CDR3 sequence: CASSLVSTNEKLFF. As DNA, the CDR3 is TGTGCCAGCAGCTTAGTATCAACTAATGAAAAACTGTTTTTT.

The chain couples TRBV2 to TRBJ2-5, with 10 nucleotides matching TRBD1. The CDR3 has 14 amino acids. The J segment lost 5 bases and the V segment lost 3 bases, leaving 3 bases of the junction unmatched. Germline assignment: CDR1 SNHLY and CDR2 FYNNEI. DNA for the CDR3: TGTGCCAGCAGTGATGACAGGGGGCATGAGACCCAGTACTTC. Its translation is CASSDDRGHETQYF.

Regarding this clone: Other DNA sequences in the sample encode the same CDR3. The CDR3 protein is CASSSSSGANVLTF. The CDR3 nucleotides read TGTGCCAGCAGTTCTAGCTCTGGGGCCAACGTCCTGACTTTC. The gene calls are TRBV7-9 and TRBJ2-6; D ambiguous. Germline CDR1 reads SEHNR; CDR2 reads FQNEAQ (reference sequence). The CDR3 sequence is 14 residues long. The V gene lost 6 bases and the J gene lost 0 bases, with 6 bases spanning the gap.

The chain links TRBV28 to TRBJ2-7, with D maybe TRBD2 (6 bases). V lost 6 bases and J lost 2, with 17 bases in between. Germline V gene lookup returns CDR1 MDHEN and CDR2 SYDVKM. The CDR3 loop spans 15 amino acids. CDR3 region: CASRGGGTGTYEQYF. The CDR3 DNA reads TGTGCCAGCAGGGGCGGAGGGACGGGAACCTACGAGCAGTACTTC.

In the case of this clone: Within the sample, other DNA sequences also encode this same CDR3. In DNA form, the CDR3 reads TGTGCCAGCAGCTTAGTGCAAGAGACCCAGTACTTC. The encoded protein is CASSLVQETQYF. This chain uses TRBV7-9 with TRBJ2-5; D is ambiguous. CDR1 and CDR2 from the germline V gene are SEHNR and FQNEAQ (reference sequence). The CDR3 runs 12 residues. V lost 1 base, J lost 2 bases, and 2 bases lay in between.